This T cell receptor beta chain was captured by sequencing in a study of cytomegalovirus exposure and HLA in healthy donors. On the study more broadly: In an early release, HLA-typed donors contributed 80 million to 95 million unique TCR sequences.

Study findings and constraints: Later, an analysis showed that TCR beta chains associated with HLA were more clonally expanded than others that were equally common. The study listed roughly 150 cytomegalovirus-associated TCR beta chains.

As concerns this clone: The antigen remains undetermined.

This CDR3 contains 16 residues. CDR1 is SGHTA, CDR2 FQGTGA, per germline. The junction had 10 bases not matched to a gene; V was cut back by 2 bases and J by 5 bases. Both 60 Vbeta primers and 13 Jbeta primers went into the PCR. TCRdb's copy holds only in-frame clones and misses some; the assay was immunoSEQ multiplex PCR. The top ten clones hold almost 4% of a sample with over 250,000 clones, 70% to 90% of them seen once. This chain uses TRBV7-3 with TRBJ2-5, with TRBD1 matching over 8 bases. This TCR was recovered from a man aged 40-49 years in good health and CMV-seropositive. The sample comprised PBMCs. The CDR3 coding sequence is TGTGCCAGCAGCTTAGGGACAGGTAGTAGTTTGGAGACCCAGTACTTC. Encoded protein: CASSLGTGSSLETQYF. Drawing the rest from reference TRBV7-3 and TRBJ2-5, the complete variable domain is GAGVSQTPSNKVTEKGKYVELRCDPISGHTALYWYRQSLGQGPEFLIYFQGTGAADDSGLPNDRFFAVRPEGSVSTLKIQRTERGDSAVYLCASSLGTGSSLETQYFGPGTRLLVL.